The 25 T cell receptor beta chains reported below all come from one sample, sequenced in a study of post-analysis software for immune sequencing data. Findings of the study overall: The five TRBV segments detected at higher frequency in patients than in controls included TRBV5-6, TRBV5-1 and TRBV20-1.

No antigen has been assigned to these receptors. TCR beta cDNA libraries included unique molecular identifiers. TCRdb passed the PCR reads through MiXCR, listing each CDR3 protein once. The sample yields some 240,000 distinct CDR3 sequences, about 38% seen once. Input material: blood. Every receptor here comes from a girl aged 10 to 17 with multiple sclerosis.

This clonotype was found a few times. The rearrangement joins TRBV3-1 to TRBJ2-5, with 10 bases aligning to TRBD2. The CDR3 is 16 amino acids. Germline trimming cut 2 bases from V and 5 bases from J; bases unmatched to any gene: 8. CDR1 is LGHDT, CDR2 YNNKEL, per germline (reference sequence). CDR3 residues: CASSQTAGGPRETQYF. Here the CDR3 DNA reads TGTGCCAGCAGCCAAACAGCGGGAGGGCCTCGGGAGACCCAGTACTTC.

This clonotype appeared a few times. A much larger clone differs from this one at a single base, so this may be a read error. This chain uses TRBV7-3 with TRBJ2-6, with D perhaps being TRBD1 or TRBD2 (5 bases each). The V gene's germline CDR1 is SGHTA and CDR2 FQGTGA. CDR3 length equals 16 residues. CDR3 bases: TGTGCCAGCAGCTCAGAGGGATTCTCTGGGGCCAGCGTCCTGACTTTC. Encoded protein: CASSSEGFSGASVLTF. Supplemented by reference TRBV7-3 and TRBJ2-6, the full variable domain reads GAGVSQTPSNKVTEKGKYVELRCDPISGHTALYWYRQSLGQGPEFLIYFQGTGAADDSGLPNDRFFAVRPEGSVSTLKIQRTERGDSAVYLCASSSEGFSGASVLTFGAGSRLTVL.

Concerning this clonotype: It may be a read error: a sequence one base away is much more abundant. This sequence joins TRBV6-5 and TRBJ1-4, with a tentative D call TRBD1 (5 bases). From germline, CDR1 is MNHEY and CDR2 SVGAGI. V lost 2 bases, J lost 0 bases, and 13 bases lay in between. The CDR3 totals 17 residues. CDR3 sequence: CASSYNTGGATNEKLFF. CDR3 DNA: TGTGCCAGCAGTTACAATACAGGCGGCGCAACTAATGAAAAACTGTTTTTT.

CDR3 bases: TGTGCCACCAGTGATTCGGGAGCTAGCACAGATACGCAGTATTTT. Encoded protein: CATSDSGASTDTQYF. The chain combines TRBV24-1 with TRBJ2-3; maybe TRBD2 (6 bases). V lost 2 bases and J lost 0, with 8 bases in between. The CDR3 length is 15 residues. Germline V gives CDR1 KGHDR, CDR2 SFDVKD.

This chain uses TRBV3-1 with TRBJ2-1; 11 bases agree with TRBD2. Germline CDR1 reads LGHDT; CDR2 reads YNNKEL (reference sequence). CDR3 length: 17 amino acids. V shed 0 bases and J 5 bases; nucleotides not matched to a gene: 6. CDR3 in DNA: TGTGCCAGCAGCCAAGAAGGTACTAGCGGGAGTCACAATGAGCAGTTCTTC. The encoded protein is CASSQEGTSGSHNEQFF.

The sample holds many counts of this clonotype. V is TRBV28 and J is TRBJ1-2, with D maybe TRBD1 (5 bases). Per the germline V gene, CDR1 is MDHEN and CDR2 is SYDVKM. CDR3 length: 17 amino acids. V lost 3 bases and J lost 2, with 19 bases in between. This CDR3 is CASSFGAARSPNYGYTF. In DNA, the CDR3 is TGTGCCAGCAGTTTTGGGGCAGCCCGATCTCCCAACTATGGCTACACCTTC.

Concerning this clonotype: A clone one base away is much larger, so this may be a read error. The chain uses TRBV7-9 and TRBJ2-1; 10 nucleotides agree with TRBD2. Germline values: CDR1 SEHNR, CDR2 FQNEAQ (reference sequence). The CDR3 length is 18 residues. The CDR3: CACSSTLSGRGSYNEQFF. CDR3 nucleotides: TGTGCCTGCAGCTCCACTCTCAGCGGGAGGGGGTCCTACAATGAGCAGTTCTTC.

This sequence joins TRBV7-7 and TRBJ2-5; D might be TRBD1 (5 bases). CDR1 SSHAT and CDR2 FNYEAQ come from the germline V gene (reference sequence). This CDR3 has 14 amino acids. V lost 5 bases and J lost 2, with 12 bases in between. CDR3: CASSLAGKQETQYF. In DNA, the CDR3 is TGTGCCAGCAGCCTGGCAGGGAAACAAGAGACCCAGTACTTC.

V usage is TRBV20-1 and J usage is TRBJ1-1, with D uncertain. This CDR3 has 13 residues. The germline V gene encodes CDR1 DFQATT and CDR2 SNEGSKA (reference sequence). Trimming pared 3 bases from V and 1 base from J, leaving 9 bases between. CDR3 in amino acids: CSASRRKNTEAFF. The CDR3 bases are TGCAGTGCTAGCAGGCGTAAGAACACTGAAGCTTTCTTT.

Points on this clonotype: A clone one base away is much larger, so this may be a read error. The gene calls are TRBV15 and TRBJ2-7; 8 nucleotides align to TRBD1. CDR1 is LNHNV, CDR2 YYDKDF, per germline (reference sequence). The length of the CDR3 is 15 residues. The CDR3: CAASRGSDRGSPQYF. CDR3 DNA: TGTGCCGCCAGCAGAGGCTCCGACAGGGGAAGCCCCCAGTACTTC.

About this clonotype: A junction boundary mismatches the germline segment, possibly from a read error. The chain employs TRBV11-2 and TRBJ2-2; 13 bases match TRBD2. CDR3 length: 18 amino acids. Germline V gene data show CDR1 as SGHAT and CDR2 as FQNNGV. The CDR3 here is CASSFARTSGGNTGERFF. The CDR3 bases are TGTGCCAGCAGCTTCGCAAGGACTAGCGGGGGTAACACCGGGGAGCGGTTTTTT.

The sample holds many counts of this clonotype. The rearrangement joins TRBV4-2 to TRBJ1-5; possibly TRBD1 for D (5 bases). CDR3 length: 15 amino acids. CDR1 is LGHNA, CDR2 YNFKEQ, per germline. Trimming cost V 1 base and J 5 bases, with 12 bases left between them. CDR3 coding DNA: TGTGCCAGCAGCCAAGTATGGGACGGAGATCAGCCCCAGCATTTT. It encodes CASSQVWDGDQPQHF.

The genes are TRBV7-9 and TRBJ2-1; D ambiguous. The CDR3 length is 15 residues. V was shortened by 6 bases and J by 6 bases, with 18 bases between the two germline ends. The germline gives CDR1 SEHNR, CDR2 FQNEAQ (reference sequence). The CDR3 sequence: CASSPGYGRLNEQFF. The CDR3, as DNA: TGTGCCAGCAGTCCCGGGTACGGGCGACTCAATGAGCAGTTCTTC.

This clonotype was detected a few times. This chain links TRBV29-1 with TRBJ1-1; D unresolved. The CDR3 runs to 8 residues. CDR1 SQVTM and CDR2 ANQGSEA come from the germline V gene. V lost 7 bases and J lost 10, with 7 bases in between. The CDR3 here is CSGVGAFF. Here the CDR3 DNA reads TGCAGCGGTGTTGGAGCTTTCTTT.

The chain is built from TRBV20-1 and TRBJ2-1; 8 bases match TRBD2. The CDR3 contains 14 residues. Trimming cost V 2 bases and J 6 bases; bases outside gene matches: 6. CDR1 and CDR2 from the germline V gene are DFQATT and SNEGSKA (reference sequence). The CDR3 sequence: CSARTGGERNEQFF. The CDR3 DNA is TGCAGTGCTAGAACCGGGGGGGAACGCAATGAGCAGTTCTTC.

This clonotype was picked up a small number of times. This chain connects TRBV6-1 to TRBJ2-2, with TRBD2 identical over 11 bases. The V segment lost 4 bases and the J segment 4 bases; nucleotides outside the gene matches: 8. CDR3 length equals 17 residues. Germline V gives CDR1 MNHNS, CDR2 SASEGT. The CDR3 sequence is CASSGFSGRGSTGELFF. DNA for the CDR3: TGTGCCAGCAGTGGGTTTAGCGGGAGGGGGAGCACCGGGGAGCTGTTTTTT.

This clonotype came up once. A read error may be the cause here, since a much bigger clone is one base away. This sequence joins TRBV6-2 or TRBV6-3 and TRBJ2-3; 8 bases map to TRBD1. The CDR3 extends over 15 amino acids. Germline V CDR1 and CDR2: MNHEY, SVGEGT. V dropped 6 bases and J dropped 2; count of bases not matched to a gene: 7. CDR3: CASSDRGVTTDTQYF. The CDR3 nucleotides read TGTGCCAGCAGCGACAGGGGCGTCACCACAGATACGCAGTATTTT.

Ten or more counts support this clonotype. V and J are TRBV29-1 and TRBJ2-1, with 9 nucleotides matching TRBD1. The junction had 6 bases not matched to a gene; V was cut back by 4 bases and J by 2 bases. The CDR3 has 15 amino acids. CDR1 is SQVTM, CDR2 ANQGSEA, per germline. CDR3 amino acids: CSVVPGQGTYNEQFF. The CDR3 bases are TGCAGCGTTGTACCGGGACAGGGCACCTACAATGAGCAGTTCTTC.

This clonotype came up a few times. An end of the junction does not agree with germline; a read error may underlie this. The CDR3 sequence: CASSPSRESNRPQHF. In DNA, the CDR3 is TGTGCCAGCAGTCCGTCCCGGGAGAGCAATCGGCCCCAGCATTTT. The chain recombines TRBV12-3 or TRBV12-4 with TRBJ1-5; no firm D call. The CDR3 is made up of 15 amino acids.

This clonotype was seen only a few times. The chain joins TRBV6-6 to TRBJ2-6; no firm D call. The germline V and J ends were trimmed by 7 bases and 4 bases, with 8 bases remaining between them. This CDR3 comprises 13 residues. Germline-derived CDR1 and CDR2 are MNHNY and SVGAGI (reference sequence). CDR3 bases: TGTGCCAGCACCCTGTTGGGGGCCAACGTCCTGACTTTC. Translated: CASTLLGANVLTF.

This clonotype was recorded at least ten times. A much larger clonotype is one base distant, so this may be a read error. The gene calls are TRBV6-5 and TRBJ2-2, with D possibly TRBD2 on 6 matching bases. Per germline, CDR1 MNHEY and CDR2 SVGAGI. The CDR3 covers 15 residues. The CDR3 DNA is TGTGCCAGCACAAAGGCAGGAGGGAACACCGGGGAGCGGTTTTTT. This codes for CASTKAGGNTGERFF.

The chain uses TRBV7-8 and TRBJ2-1; 8 nucleotides match TRBD1. Trimming cost V 7 bases and J 8 bases; bases outside gene matches: 4. CDR1 and CDR2 from the germline V gene are SGHVS and FQNEAQ. This CDR3 contains 12 residues. The CDR3, as DNA: TGTGCCAGCACGGGACAGGCCGATGAGCAGTTCTTC. This encodes CASTGQADEQFF.

The chain employs TRBV14 and TRBJ2-1, with 11 bases identical to TRBD2. The CDR3 consists of 17 residues. J lost 4 bases, V lost 1 base, and 6 bases had no gene match. Germline values: CDR1 SGHDN, CDR2 FVKESK. The CDR3 loop is CASSQALAGGPYNEQFF. The DNA of the CDR3 is TGTGCCAGCAGCCAAGCGCTAGCGGGAGGACCTTACAATGAGCAGTTCTTC. The variable domain in full, completed from reference TRBV14 and TRBJ2-1, reads EAGVTQFPSHSVIEKGQTVTLRCDPISGHDNLYWYRRVMGKEIKFLLHFVKESKQDESGMPNNRFLAERTGGTYSTLKVQPAELEDSGVYFCASSQALAGGPYNEQFFGPGTRLTVL.

The chain recombines TRBV14 with TRBJ2-2; 8 nucleotides line up with TRBD1. CDR1 SGHDN and CDR2 FVKESK come from the germline V gene. CDR3 length: 16 residues. The junction had 6 bases not matched to a gene; V was cut back by 6 bases and J by 0 bases. The CDR3 sequence: CASRSLQGANTGELFF. DNA of the CDR3: TGTGCCAGCAGAAGTTTACAGGGGGCGAACACCGGGGAGCTGTTTTTT.

The V and J genes are TRBV29-1 and TRBJ2-7; no reliable D call. This CDR3 region has 13 residues. The germline V gene encodes CDR1 SQVTM and CDR2 ANQGSEA. The V gene lost 7 bases and the J gene lost 2 bases, with 15 bases spanning the gap. The CDR3 spells CSANRGSAYEQYF. CDR3 DNA sequence: TGCAGCGCTAATCGTGGCAGCGCCTACGAGCAGTACTTC.